A selection of T cell receptor beta chains follows, all from one sample in a study of siplizumab effects on memory and regulatory T cells. Clones were sequenced by immunoSEQ multiplex PCR, and TCRdb holds only the in-frame ones, with some missing. Among nearly 85,000 clones, about nine tenths were seen once, and the ten largest hold under 2%. The sequencing input was Tregs sorted from blood. Source of these receptors: a human donor in good health. CDR3s include the opening cysteine and the closing phenylalanine or tryptophan. Fields, in order: V gene, clone size, J gene, D gene, CDR3 DNA, CDR3 protein. The D gene is left open where the match is weak. Clone size, where shown, is once, few, many, or a class for clones that have expanded.

TRBV6-6	-	TRBJ2-3	-	TGTGCCAGCAGTCCCTCCCGACTAGTAGATACGCAGTATTTT	CASSPSRLVDTQYF
TRBV23-1	-	TRBJ2-7	TRBD1	TGCGCCAGCAGTCAATCGACAGGGAGCCGGGTTGGGGAGCAGTACTTC	CASSQSTGSRVGEQYF
TRBV4-1	-	TRBJ1-2	-	TGCGCCAGCAGCCAAGCTCCCCCGACAGGAGCTTATGGCACCTTC	CASSQAPPTGAYGTF
TRBV19	once	TRBJ2-1	TRBD2	TGTGCCAGTAGTTTCCCCCCGGGACTAGCGGGGGGACGCTCCTACAATGAGCAGTTCTTC	CASSFPPGLAGGRSYNEQFF
TRBV6-6	-	TRBJ2-2	TRBD1	TGTGCCAGCCGGACAGGGGCCGGGGAGCTGTTTTTT	CASRTGAGELFF
TRBV30	-	TRBJ2-5	-	TGTGCCTGGAGTGTAGGACAGAGCCAAGAGACCCAGTACTTC	CAWSVGQSQETQYF
TRBV5-1	-	TRBJ2-3	-	TGCGCCAGCAGCTTGCAGGCCTACGGGGAGACGCAGTATTTT	CASSLQAYGETQYF
TRBV27	once	TRBJ2-7	-	TGTGCCAGCAGTTTAGAAGGGGGTCCCCAATACGAGCAGTACTTC	CASSLEGGPQYEQYF
TRBV18	-	TRBJ1-1	-	TGTGCCAGCTCACCGGACCTAGATTCTGAAGCTTTCTTT	CASSPDLDSEAFF
TRBV28	few	TRBJ2-7	-	TGTGCCAGCACTAGCTGGAGGAGTTACGAGCAGTACTTC	CASTSWRSYEQYF
TRBV28	-	TRBJ2-3	-	TGTGCCCTCAGGGGGGGGACCACAGATACGCAGTATTTT	CALRGGTTDTQYF
TRBV5-1	-	TRBJ1-2	TRBD1	TGCGCCAGCAGCTTGGGGACAGGATCTAACTATGGCTACACCTTC	CASSLGTGSNYGYTF
TRBV5-1	-	TRBJ2-2	TRBD2	TGCGCCAGCAGTAATCCCGGGAGGCAAAACACCGGGGAGCTGTTTTTT	CASSNPGRQNTGELFF
TRBV6-6	-	TRBJ2-3	-	TGTGCCAGCAGACCTCCGTTAGCAGATACGCAGTATTTT	CASRPPLADTQYF
TRBV27	-	TRBJ1-2	-	TGTGCCAGCGCAACCTACGGACAGCTGGGGGGCTACACCTTC	CASATYGQLGGYTF
TRBV2	-	TRBJ1-3	-	TGTGCCAGCAGTGAAGTCGGAAACACCATATATTTT	CASSEVGNTIYF
TRBV5-6	-	TRBJ2-5	-	TGTGCCAGCAGCCCCTGGGCTCGGCCGGACAGCCAAGAGACCCAGTACTTC	CASSPWARPDSQETQYF
TRBV10-3	-	TRBJ1-1	-	TGTGCCATCAGTGAGCCTACAGGGAGGAGCACTGAAGCTTTCTTT	CAISEPTGRSTEAFF
TRBV6-5	-	TRBJ1-1	-	TGTGCCAGCAGTTACTCCCGGACCATCGGAGCTTTCTTT	CASSYSRTIGAFF
TRBV5-6	-	TRBJ2-3	-	TGTGCCAGCAGCCTAGGGGGACAAGGCACAGATACGCAGTATTTT	CASSLGGQGTDTQYF
TRBV18	-	TRBJ1-4	TRBD1	TGTGCCAGCTCACCAGACGTAACCCGGGACAGATTTTTT	CASSPDVTRDRFF